The 5 T cell receptor beta chains reported below all come from one sample, sequenced in a study of shared clonotypes between healthy human individuals. Measured with immunoSEQ multiplex PCR; TCRdb has only the in-frame clones, and not every one. This table holds approximately 1.5 million clones, approximately 98.5% found once. Sequencing was done on a sample of naive CD4+ T cells sorted from blood. Regarding subset: CD45RA+ positively selected. Receptors were obtained from a man aged 25 to 40 in good health.

V usage is TRBV18 and J usage is TRBJ2-3, with TRBD2 matching 11 bases. The germline V gene encodes CDR1 KGHSH and CDR2 LQKENI. The CDR3 runs 16 residues. Germline trimming cut 2 bases from V and 6 bases from J; bases unmatched to any gene: 7. This chain's CDR3 is CASSPDLAGGFDTQYF. The DNA for the CDR3 is TGTGCCAGCTCACCAGACCTAGCGGGAGGATTCGATACGCAGTATTTT. The complete variable domain, with remaining parts taken from reference TRBV18 and TRBJ2-3, reads NAGVMQNPRHLVRRRGQEARLRCSPMKGHSHVYWYRQLPEEGLKFMVYLQKENIIDESGMPKERFSAEFPKEGPSILRIQQVVRGDSAAYFCASSPDLAGGFDTQYFGPGTRLTVL.

The chain links TRBV6-6 to TRBJ2-3; 7 bases line up with TRBD2. This CDR3 is 16 amino acids long. The trim removed 2 bases at V and 6 bases at J, leaving 11 bases unmatched. CDR1 is MNHNY and CDR2 is SVGAGI in the germline V gene (reference sequence). This CDR3 is CASSYGFGGRADTQYF. In nucleotides, the CDR3 is TGTGCCAGCAGTTACGGTTTCGGGGGGAGGGCCGATACGCAGTATTTT.

This clone was found once. The gene calls are TRBV14 and TRBJ2-1; D gene ambiguous. This CDR3 contains 15 residues. Germline assignment: CDR1 SGHDN and CDR2 FVKESK. V was pared by 4 bases and J by 4 bases, with 14 bases between. The CDR3 bases are TGTGCCAGCAGCCGCGGCCCAGAGATGTACAATGAGCAGTTCTTC. It specifies CASSRGPEMYNEQFF.

The J gene is TRBJ2-5, the V gene TRBV2; D possibly corresponds to TRBD2 (5 bases). Per germline, CDR1 SNHLY and CDR2 FYNNEI. The CDR3 has 14 residues. Trimming pared 1 base from V and 3 bases from J, leaving 9 bases between. The CDR3 coding sequence is TGTGCCAGCAGTGAAGGACTAACAAAAGAGACCCAGTACTTC. The encoded protein is CASSEGLTKETQYF.

Concerning this clone: Other DNA sequences in this specimen translate into the identical CDR3. The chain is built from TRBV9 and TRBJ2-1; D remains unclear. V was pared by 0 bases and J by 4 bases, with 11 bases between. Germline V gene sequence: CDR1 SGDLS, CDR2 YYNGEE. This CDR3 contains 15 residues. Here the CDR3 reads CASSVDGGTYNEQFF. The CDR3 DNA reads TGTGCCAGCAGCGTAGATGGCGGAACATACAATGAGCAGTTCTTC.